The present entry profiles one T cell receptor (beta chain) with its context. Its antigen is unidentified. Extracted RNA was reverse transcribed into cDNA, the sequencing template. TCRdb's copy holds only in-frame clones and misses some; the assay was immunoSEQ multiplex PCR. The sample yields 130,000 or so clones, 85% to 90% seen once. The sample originates from a study of CD8+ T cells in alopecia areata. Findings of the study overall: Higher clonality than in normal scalp was seen in lesional scalp, especially alopecia totalis/universalis. While patients received tofacitinib, many expanded lesional clones remained present in scalp and blood.

The CDR3 runs to 15 residues. CDR1 and CDR2 (germline): MGHRA, YSYEKL. V gave up 2 bases and J gave up 5 bases, with 15 bases separating them. Treatment: oral pan-JAK inhibitor, 5-10 mg twice daily. Peripheral blood, together with lesional scalp punch biopsies, was collected from alopecia areata patients. The sequence derives from a human donor with alopecia areata. V is TRBV4-1 and J is TRBJ1-1; maybe TRBD1 (6 bases). The starting material was CD8+ T cells sorted from blood, obtained at week 4, from a patient treated with tofacitinib. The CDR3 DNA follows: TGCGCCAGCAGCCAATATCCAGGGGTAGTTACTGAAGCTTTCTTT. Translated, it gives CASSQYPGVVTEAFF.